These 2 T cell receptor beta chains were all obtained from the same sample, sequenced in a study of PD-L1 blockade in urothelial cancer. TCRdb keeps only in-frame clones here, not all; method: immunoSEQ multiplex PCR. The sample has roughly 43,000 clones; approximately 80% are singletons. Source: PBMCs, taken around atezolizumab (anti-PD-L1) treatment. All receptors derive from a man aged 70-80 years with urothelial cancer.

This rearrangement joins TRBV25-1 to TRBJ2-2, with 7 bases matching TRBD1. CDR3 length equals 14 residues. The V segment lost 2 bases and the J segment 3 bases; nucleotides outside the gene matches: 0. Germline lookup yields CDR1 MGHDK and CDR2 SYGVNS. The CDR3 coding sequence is TGTGCCAGCAGTGAAGGACAGGACACCGGGGAGCTGTTTTTT. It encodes CASSEGQDTGELFF.

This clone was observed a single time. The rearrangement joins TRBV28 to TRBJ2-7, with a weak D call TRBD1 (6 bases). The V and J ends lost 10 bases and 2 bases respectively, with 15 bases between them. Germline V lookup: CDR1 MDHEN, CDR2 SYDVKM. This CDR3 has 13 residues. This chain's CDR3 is CATDRGQAYEQYF. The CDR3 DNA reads TGTGCCACCGACCGGGGACAAGCCTACGAGCAGTACTTC.